The present T cell receptor beta chain was sequenced within a study of a mutant IDH1 vaccine in newly diagnosed glioma. At the level of the study: Those enrolled had earlier been treated with radiotherapy, temozolomide, or both, mostly both. The week-35 safety follow-up was V12, and the week-47 study end was V13.

Study-wide points: Pseudoprogression appeared unlinked to shifts in leading peripheral T cell clonotypes. Overall, 80% to 95% of patients had vaccine-induced immune responses.

The time point is: week 35, safety follow-up. The study gave 300 ug of mutant IDH1 20-mer peptide per vaccine dose, with topical imiquimod. The germline V gene encodes CDR1 LNHDA and CDR2 SQIVND (reference sequence). CDR3 length equals 12 residues. Trimming left V 7 bases short and J 5 bases short, with 9 bases between. Libraries were prepared by immunoSEQ multiplex PCR; TCRdb keeps only in-frame clonotypes and omits some of them. There are under 40,000 clones in the sample; about four fifths occur only once, and 15% lies in the top ten. As regards this clone: Antigen unknown.

This receptor was identified in a young man with glioma. This sample comprised PBMCs, obtained from a glioma patient whose treatment included an IDH1 peptide vaccine. This chain connects TRBV19 to TRBJ2-1, with D possibly called TRBD1 or TRBD2 (7 bases each). The CDR3, as DNA: TGTGCCAGTACAGGGGGGGACAATGAGCAGTTCTTC. It yields the protein CASTGGDNEQFF.